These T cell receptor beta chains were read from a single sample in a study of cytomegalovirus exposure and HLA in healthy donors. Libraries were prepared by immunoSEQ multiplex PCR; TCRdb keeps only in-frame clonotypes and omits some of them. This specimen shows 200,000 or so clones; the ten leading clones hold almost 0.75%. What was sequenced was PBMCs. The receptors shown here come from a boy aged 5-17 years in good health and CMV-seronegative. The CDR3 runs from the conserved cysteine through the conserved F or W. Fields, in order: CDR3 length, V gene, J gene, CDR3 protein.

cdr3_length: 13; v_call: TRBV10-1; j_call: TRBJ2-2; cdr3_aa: CASSVERSGELFF
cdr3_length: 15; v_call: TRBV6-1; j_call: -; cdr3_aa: CASSEALAGNYEQYF
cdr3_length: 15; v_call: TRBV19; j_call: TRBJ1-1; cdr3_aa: CASSKERQGNTEAFF
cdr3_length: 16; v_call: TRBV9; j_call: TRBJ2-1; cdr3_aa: CASSAGGSGRSEGQFF
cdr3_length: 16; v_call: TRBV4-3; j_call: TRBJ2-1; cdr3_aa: CASSQDSGISYNEQFF
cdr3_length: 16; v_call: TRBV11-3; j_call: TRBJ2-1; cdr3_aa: CASSSQRYGSYNEQFF
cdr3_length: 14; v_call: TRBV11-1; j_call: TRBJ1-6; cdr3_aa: CASKKGVDNSPLHF
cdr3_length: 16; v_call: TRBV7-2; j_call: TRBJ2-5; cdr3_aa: CASSLAPPGSAKTQYF
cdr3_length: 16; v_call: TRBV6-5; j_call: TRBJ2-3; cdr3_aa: CASSYYGQRGDNTQYF
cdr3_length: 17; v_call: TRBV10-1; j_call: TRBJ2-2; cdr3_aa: CASSYQLRTDGAGELFF
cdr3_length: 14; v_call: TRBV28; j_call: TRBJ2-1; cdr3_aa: CASSPQRGVFEQFF
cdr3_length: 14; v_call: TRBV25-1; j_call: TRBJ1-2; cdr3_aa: CASSDHGGAYGYTF
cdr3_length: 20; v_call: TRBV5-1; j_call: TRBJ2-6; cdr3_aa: CASSLQIPGHLPGGANVLTF
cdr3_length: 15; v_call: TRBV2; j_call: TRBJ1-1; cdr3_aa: CASSDQGARGTEAFF
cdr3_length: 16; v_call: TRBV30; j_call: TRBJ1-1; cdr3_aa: CAWKVWTGQNNTEAFF
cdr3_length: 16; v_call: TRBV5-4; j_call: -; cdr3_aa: CASSLGGGVVNYEQYF
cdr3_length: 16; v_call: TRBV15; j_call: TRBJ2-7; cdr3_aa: CATSRGGDRGHLEQYF
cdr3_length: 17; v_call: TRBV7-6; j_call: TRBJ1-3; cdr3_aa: CASSLSGGENSGNTIYF
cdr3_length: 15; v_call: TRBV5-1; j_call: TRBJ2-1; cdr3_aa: CASSGLAGGYNEQFF
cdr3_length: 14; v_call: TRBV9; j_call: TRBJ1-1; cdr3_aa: CASSALRVNTEAFF
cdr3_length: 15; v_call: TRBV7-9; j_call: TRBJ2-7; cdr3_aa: CASSNSGRDRYEQYF
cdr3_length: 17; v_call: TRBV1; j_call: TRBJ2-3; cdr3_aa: CTSSQDRKRGVTDTQYF
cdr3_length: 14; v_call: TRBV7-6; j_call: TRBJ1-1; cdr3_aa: CASSLLGRRTEAFF
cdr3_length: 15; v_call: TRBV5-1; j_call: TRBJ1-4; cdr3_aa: CASRGLGQGNEKLFF
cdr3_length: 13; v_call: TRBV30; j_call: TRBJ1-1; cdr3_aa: CAWSVQGRTEAFF
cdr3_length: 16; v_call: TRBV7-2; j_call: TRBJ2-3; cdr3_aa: CASSLGLAGGQYTQYF
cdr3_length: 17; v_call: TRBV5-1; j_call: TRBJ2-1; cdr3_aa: CASSSRLGGPVLNEQFF
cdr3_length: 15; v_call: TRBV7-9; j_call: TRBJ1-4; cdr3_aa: CASSKTTGYNEKLFF
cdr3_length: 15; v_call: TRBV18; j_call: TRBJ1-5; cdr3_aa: CASSDGSLSNQPQHF
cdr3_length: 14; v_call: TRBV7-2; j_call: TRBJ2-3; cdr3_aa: CASSAGGDADTQYF
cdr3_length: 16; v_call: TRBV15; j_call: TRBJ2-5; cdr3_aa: CATSTRGRGDGETQYF
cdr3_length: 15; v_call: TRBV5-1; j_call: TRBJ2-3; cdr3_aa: CASSLTLQVADTQYF
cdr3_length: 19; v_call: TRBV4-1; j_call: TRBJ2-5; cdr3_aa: CASSQDWARGGARQETQYF
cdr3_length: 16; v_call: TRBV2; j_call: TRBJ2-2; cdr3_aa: CASSALAGGNTGELFF
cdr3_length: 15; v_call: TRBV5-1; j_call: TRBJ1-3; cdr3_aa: CASSPTPGTGNTIYF
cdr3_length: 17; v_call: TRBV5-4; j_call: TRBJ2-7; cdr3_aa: CASSLGGVGRGAYEQYF
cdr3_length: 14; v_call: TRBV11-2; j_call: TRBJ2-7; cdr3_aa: CASSPRDSYHEQYF
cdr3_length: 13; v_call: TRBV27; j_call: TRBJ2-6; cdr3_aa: CASRLTGANVLTF
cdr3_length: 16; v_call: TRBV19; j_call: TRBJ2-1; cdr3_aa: CASSIGGWGRYNEQFF
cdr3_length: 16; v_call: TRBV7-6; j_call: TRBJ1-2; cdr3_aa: CASSLAGQGVNYGYTF
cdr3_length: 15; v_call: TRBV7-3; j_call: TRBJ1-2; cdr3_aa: CASSPTQGANYGYTF
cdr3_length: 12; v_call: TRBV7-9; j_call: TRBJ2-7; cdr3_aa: CASSLTGREQYF
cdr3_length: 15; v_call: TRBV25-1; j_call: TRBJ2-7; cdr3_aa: CASSVRLTGSYEQYF
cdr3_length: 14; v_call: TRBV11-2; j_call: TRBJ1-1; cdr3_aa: CASSIQGVNTEAFF
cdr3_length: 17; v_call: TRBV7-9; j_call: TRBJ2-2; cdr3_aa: CASSSPGGQGSTGELFF
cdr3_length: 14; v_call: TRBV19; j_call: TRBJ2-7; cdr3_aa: CASSISGGAHEQYF
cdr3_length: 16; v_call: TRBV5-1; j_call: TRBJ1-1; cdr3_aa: CASSLEVLGQNTEAFF
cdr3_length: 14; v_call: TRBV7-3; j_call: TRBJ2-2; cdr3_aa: CASSLTRGTGELFF
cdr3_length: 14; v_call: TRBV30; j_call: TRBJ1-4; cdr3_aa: CAWSVGRANEKLFF
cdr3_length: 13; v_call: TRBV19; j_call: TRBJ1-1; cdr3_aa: CASTPVLNTEAFF
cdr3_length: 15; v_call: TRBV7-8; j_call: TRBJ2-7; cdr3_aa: CASSSEGRTNYEQYF
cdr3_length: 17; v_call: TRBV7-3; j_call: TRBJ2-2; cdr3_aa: CASSLDLLAVSTGELFF
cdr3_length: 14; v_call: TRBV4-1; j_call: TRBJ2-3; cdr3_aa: CASSQETGTDTQYF
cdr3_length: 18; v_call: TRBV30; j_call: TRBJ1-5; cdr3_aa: CAWSKGQGQSYSNQPQHF
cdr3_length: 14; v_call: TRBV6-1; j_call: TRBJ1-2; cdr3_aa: CASTPKGQGIGYTF
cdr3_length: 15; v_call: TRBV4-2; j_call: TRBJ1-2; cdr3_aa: CASSQEGQGFSGYTF
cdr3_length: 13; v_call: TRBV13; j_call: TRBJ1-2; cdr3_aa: CASSLLGEYGYTF